This T cell receptor beta chain was observed in a study of shared clonotypes between healthy human individuals. Study-level results: A handful of donors held around 5% of naive CD4 clonotypes in common.

Libraries were prepared by immunoSEQ multiplex PCR; TCRdb keeps only in-frame clonotypes and omits some of them. The table shows approximately 340,000 clones, with about 70% occurring only once. Details on this clone: The antigen is unknown.

The CDR3 is 15 residues long. The germline gives CDR1 PRHDT, CDR2 FYEKMQ (reference sequence). The V and J ends lost 0 bases and 7 bases respectively, with 12 bases between them. J is TRBJ2-2 and V is TRBV13; maybe TRBD2 (6 bases). The sequenced sample consisted of memory CD4+ T cells sorted from blood. Subset defined: CD45RA-negative fraction. This TCR came from a man younger than 40 in good health. CDR3 protein: CASSLGPSEFGELFF. CDR3 DNA sequence: TGTGCCAGCAGCTTAGGCCCTAGCGAATTCGGGGAGCTGTTTTTT.